This TCR beta chain was documented in a study of cytomegalovirus exposure and HLA in healthy donors. This clone was recorded once. Its specificity is unknown. Study-wide results and caveats: The authors listed over 150 TCR beta chains as cytomegalovirus-associated. A later analysis showed HLA-associated TCR beta chains outstripping equally common others in clonal expansion. With DRB1 most and HLA-C fewest, TCR association rates differed between HLA loci in a later analysis. Apparent HLA restriction characterized most CMV-associated TCR beta chains in a later analysis.

Germline loops: CDR1 MNHNY, CDR2 SVGAGI (reference sequence). The CDR3 runs to 13 residues. The PCR employed 60 Vbeta primers together with 13 Jbeta primers. The method was immunoSEQ multiplex PCR; TCRdb's version includes in-frame clones alone and lacks a portion of them. There are under 200,000 clones in the sample; around 77% occur only once, and around 2% lies in the top ten. The chain employs TRBV6-6 and TRBJ2-5, with a tentative D call TRBD1 (8 bases). The J call may be mistaken, given a closer DNA end match to TRBJ2-7. The sequenced sample was PBMCs. The receptor's source is a woman aged 25 to 39 in good health and CMV-seropositive. CDR3 amino acids: CAIGGTGGYEQYF. The CDR3 DNA reads TGTGCCATCGGGGGGACAGGTGGCTACGAGCAGTACTTC.